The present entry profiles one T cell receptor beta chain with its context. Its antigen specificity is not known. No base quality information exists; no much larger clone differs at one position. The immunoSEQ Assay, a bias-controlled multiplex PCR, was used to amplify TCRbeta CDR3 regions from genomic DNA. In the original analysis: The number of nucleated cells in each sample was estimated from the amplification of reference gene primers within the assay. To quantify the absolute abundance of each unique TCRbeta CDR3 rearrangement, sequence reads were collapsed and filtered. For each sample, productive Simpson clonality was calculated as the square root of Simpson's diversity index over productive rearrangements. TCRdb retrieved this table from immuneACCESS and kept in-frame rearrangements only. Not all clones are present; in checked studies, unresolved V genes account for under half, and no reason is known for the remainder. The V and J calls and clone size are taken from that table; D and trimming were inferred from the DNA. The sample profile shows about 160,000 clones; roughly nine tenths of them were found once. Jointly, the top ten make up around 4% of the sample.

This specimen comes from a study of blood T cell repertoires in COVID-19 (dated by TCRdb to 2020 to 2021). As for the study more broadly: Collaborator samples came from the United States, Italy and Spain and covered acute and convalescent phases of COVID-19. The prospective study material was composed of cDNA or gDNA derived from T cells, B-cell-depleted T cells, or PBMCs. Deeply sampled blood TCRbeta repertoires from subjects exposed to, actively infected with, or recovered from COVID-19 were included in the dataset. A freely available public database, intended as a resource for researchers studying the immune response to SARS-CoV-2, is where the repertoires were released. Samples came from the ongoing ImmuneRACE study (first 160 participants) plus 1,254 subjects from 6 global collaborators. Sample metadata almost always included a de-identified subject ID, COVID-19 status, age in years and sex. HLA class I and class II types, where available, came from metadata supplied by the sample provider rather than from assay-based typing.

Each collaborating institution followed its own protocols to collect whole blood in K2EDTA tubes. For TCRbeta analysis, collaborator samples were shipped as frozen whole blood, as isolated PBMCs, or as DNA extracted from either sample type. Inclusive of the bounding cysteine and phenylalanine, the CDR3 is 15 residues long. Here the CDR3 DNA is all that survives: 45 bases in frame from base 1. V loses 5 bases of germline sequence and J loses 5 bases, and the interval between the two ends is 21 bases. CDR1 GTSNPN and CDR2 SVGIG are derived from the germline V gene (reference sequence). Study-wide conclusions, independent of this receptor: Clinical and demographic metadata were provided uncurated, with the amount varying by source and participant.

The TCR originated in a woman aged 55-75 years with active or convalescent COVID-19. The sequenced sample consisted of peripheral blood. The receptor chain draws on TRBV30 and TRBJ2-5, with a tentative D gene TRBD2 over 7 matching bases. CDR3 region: CAWGPGGALSETQYF. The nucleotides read TGTGCCTGGGGGCCTGGGGGGGCCCTTTCTGAGACCCAGTACTTC.